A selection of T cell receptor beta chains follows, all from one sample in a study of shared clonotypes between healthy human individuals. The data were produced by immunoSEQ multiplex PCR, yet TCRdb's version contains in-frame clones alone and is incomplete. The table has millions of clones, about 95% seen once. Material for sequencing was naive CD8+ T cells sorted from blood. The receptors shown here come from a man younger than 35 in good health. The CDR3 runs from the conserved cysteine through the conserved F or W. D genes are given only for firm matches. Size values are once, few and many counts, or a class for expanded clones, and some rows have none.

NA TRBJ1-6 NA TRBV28 TGTGCCAGCAGTTTACGGCAGGGCCGAAGATCACCCCTCCACTTT CASSLRQGRRSPLHF
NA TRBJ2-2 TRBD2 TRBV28 TGTGCCAGCACCGTAGCGGGGGGGACCGGGGAGCTGTTTTTT CASTVAGGTGELFF
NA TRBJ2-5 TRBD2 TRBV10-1 TGCGCCAGCAGTAGCGGGGGGGTGGGAGAGACCCAGTACTTC CASSSGGVGETQYF
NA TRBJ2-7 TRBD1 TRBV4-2 TGTGCCAGCAGCCCCGGGACAGGGTTCTACGAGCAGTACTTC CASSPGTGFYEQYF
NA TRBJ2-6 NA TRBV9 TGTGCCAGCAGCATTTTTGACGGGACCGTTTTCTCTGGGGCCAACGTCCTGACTTTC CASSIFDGTVFSGANVLTF
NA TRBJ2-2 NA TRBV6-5 TGTGCCAGCAGCCCCCTGTACACCGGGGAGCTGTTTTTT CASSPLYTGELFF
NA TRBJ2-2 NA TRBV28 TGTGCCAGCAGTTCTTACGACTTGCAGGGGGGATCCATCGGGGAGCTGTTTTTT CASSSYDLQGGSIGELFF
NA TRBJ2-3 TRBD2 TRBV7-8 TGTGCCAGCAGCTTAGCTCCTAGCGGGGTTCAAGATACGCAGTATTTT CASSLAPSGVQDTQYF
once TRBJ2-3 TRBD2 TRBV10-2 TGCGCCAGCACGTTAGCGGGAGCTGGAGATACGCAGTATTTT CASTLAGAGDTQYF
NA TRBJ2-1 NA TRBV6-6 TGTGCCAGCAGTGGGGGAAATGAGCAGTTCTTC CASSGGNEQFF
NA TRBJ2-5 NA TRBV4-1 TGCGCCAGCAGCCAAGAATGGCGGTGGGAGACCCAGTACTTC CASSQEWRWETQYF
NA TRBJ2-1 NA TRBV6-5 TGTGCCAGCAGTTACTCGACAGGCGAAATCGACAATGAGCAGTTCTTC CASSYSTGEIDNEQFF
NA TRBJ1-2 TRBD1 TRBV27 TGTGCCAGCAGTACCGGACAGGGGGTTGGGTATGGCTACACCTTC CASSTGQGVGYGYTF
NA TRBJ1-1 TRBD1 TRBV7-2 TGTGCCAGCAGCTTGAGCGCGTGGGACAGAATGAACACTGAAGCTTTCTTT CASSLSAWDRMNTEAFF
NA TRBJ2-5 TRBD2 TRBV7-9 TGTGCCAGCAGCCTACTAGCGGGGGGCCTAATCCAAGAGACCCAGTACTTC CASSLLAGGLIQETQYF
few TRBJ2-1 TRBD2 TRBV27 TGTGCCAGCAGTTTTACGGGGACTAGCGGGACAGCTCGTAATGAGCAGTTCTTC CASSFTGTSGTARNEQFF
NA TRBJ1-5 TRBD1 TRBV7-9 TGTGCCAGCAGCTCCTCGGGACAGGGGGTAATTCAGCCCCAGCATTTT CASSSSGQGVIQPQHF
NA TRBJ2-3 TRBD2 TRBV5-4 TGTGCCAGTACTTGGGCCCCGGGACTAGTGGGGGATACGCAGTATTTT CASTWAPGLVGDTQYF
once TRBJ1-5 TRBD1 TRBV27 TGTGCCAGCAGTTCGACAGGGGTGGGGGGTGTGAGCAATCAGCCCCAGCATTTT CASSSTGVGGVSNQPQHF
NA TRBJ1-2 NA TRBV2 TGTGCCAGCAGTGAAGAGGGACAACAGGGCCAGGACTATGGCTACACCTTC CASSEEGQQGQDYGYTF
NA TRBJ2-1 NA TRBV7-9 TGTGCCAGCAGCTTACAAGGGGCCAACCGTAACAATGAGCAGTTCTTC CASSLQGANRNNEQFF
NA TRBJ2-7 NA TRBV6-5 TGTGCCAGCAGTTACTCGATACAGGGCTACGAGCAGTACTTC CASSYSIQGYEQYF
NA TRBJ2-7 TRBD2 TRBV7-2 TGTGCCAGCAGCCATGGCGGGGGAGGGTACTACGAGCAGTACTTC CASSHGGGGYYEQYF
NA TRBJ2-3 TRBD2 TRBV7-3 TGTGCCAGCGCGAGGACTAGCGGGACCACAGATACGCAGTATTTT CASARTSGTTDTQYF
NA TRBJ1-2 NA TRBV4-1 TGCGCCAGCAGCCAAGATTCAGGGAATTCCTATGGCTACACCTTC CASSQDSGNSYGYTF
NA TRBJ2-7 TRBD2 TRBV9 TGTGCCAGCAGCGTAGGTCTAGGGACTACCTACGAGCAGTACTTC CASSVGLGTTYEQYF
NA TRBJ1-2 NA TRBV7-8 TGTGCCAGCACCGAAGGCTCAGGTCTGGCCGGCTACACCTTC CASTEGSGLAGYTF
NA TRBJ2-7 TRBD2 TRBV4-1 TGCGCCAGCAGCCCAGCGCCGGGGGGACACGAGCAGTACTTC CASSPAPGGHEQYF
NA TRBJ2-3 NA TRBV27 TGTGCCAGCAGTTTAGGATATCCTAGCACAGATACGCAGTATTTT CASSLGYPSTDTQYF
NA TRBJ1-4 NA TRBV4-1 TGCGCCAGCAGCCAAAGGGAACAGGCGCGTCTGGAAAAACTGTTTTTT CASSQREQARLEKLFF
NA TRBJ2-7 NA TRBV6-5 TGTGCCAGCAGTTACTCTAACGAGTTAGAGCAGTACTTC CASSYSNELEQYF
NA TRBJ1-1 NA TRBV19 TGTGCCAGTAGTATACCGCAGGGGATGAACACTGAAGCTTTCTTT CASSIPQGMNTEAFF
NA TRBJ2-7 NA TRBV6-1 TGTGCCAGCAGAGATTTTTGGAGGGGGACCTACGAGCAGTACTTC CASRDFWRGTYEQYF
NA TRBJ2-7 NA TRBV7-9 TGTGCCAGCAGCTTAGGGGCCGAATACGAGCAGTACTTC CASSLGAEYEQYF
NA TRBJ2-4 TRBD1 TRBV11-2 TGTGCCAGCAGCCGGAACAGGGGGCCCCAAGCCAAAAACATTCAGTACTTC CASSRNRGPQAKNIQYF
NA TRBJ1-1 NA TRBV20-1 TGCAGTGCTTTAGCGGGGGGTGAAGCTTTCTTT CSALAGGEAFF
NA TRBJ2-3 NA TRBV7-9 TGTGCCAGCAGCAAAAGGAGAGATACGCAGTATTTT CASSKRRDTQYF
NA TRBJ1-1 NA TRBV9 TGTGCCAGCAGCGCGAGACGTTTGGCTGTGGGGGTCTACACTGAAGCTTTCTTT CASSARRLAVGVYTEAFF
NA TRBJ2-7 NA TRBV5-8 TGTGCCAGCAGCCCATTCCCAGGTATCGAGCAGTACTTC CASSPFPGIEQYF
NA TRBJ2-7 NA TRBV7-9 TGTGCCTCTATTGGGGGTTCCTCCTACGAGCAGTACTTC CASIGGSSYEQYF
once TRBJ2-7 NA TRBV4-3 TGCGCCAGCAGCCAATTCACAGGCTACGAGCAGTACTTC CASSQFTGYEQYF
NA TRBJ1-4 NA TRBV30 TGTGCCTGGAGTGTACGAGGGCAGGACAGACTTAATGAAAAACTGTTTTTT CAWSVRGQDRLNEKLFF
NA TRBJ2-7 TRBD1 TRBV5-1 TGCGCCAGCAGCCCGGGACAGAAAGCCTACGAGCAGTACTTC CASSPGQKAYEQYF
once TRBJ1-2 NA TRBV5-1 TGCGCCAGCAGGTCGGATGGGGACTATGGCTACACCTTC CASRSDGDYGYTF
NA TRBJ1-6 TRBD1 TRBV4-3 TGCGCCAGCAGCCAGGAGGGACAGGGGTCGGACTCCCTCCACTTT CASSQEGQGSDSLHF
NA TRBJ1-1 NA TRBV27 TGTGCCAGCAGTTTAGCCAGACAGCTAGAAGCTTTCTTT CASSLARQLEAFF
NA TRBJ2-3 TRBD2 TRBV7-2 TGTGCCAGCAGCTTAGGTACCGGGGGGGGTCCTTTT CASSLGTGGGPF
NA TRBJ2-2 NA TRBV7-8 TGTGCCAGCAGCCCCGGACCTGGGGCGAACACCGGGGAGCTGTTTTTT CASSPGPGANTGELFF
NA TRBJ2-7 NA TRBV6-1 TGTGCCAGCAGACCCCGATTAGACAGCACCTACGAGCAGTACTTC CASRPRLDSTYEQYF
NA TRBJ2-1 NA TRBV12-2 TGTGCAAGTCGCGCCAAGCGGGAGGGCTTTTGGAATGAGCAGTTCTTC CASRAKREGFWNEQFF
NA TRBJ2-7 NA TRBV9 TGTGCCAGCAGCGGAGGTCCCGTCAGCTACGAGCAGTACTTC CASSGGPVSYEQYF
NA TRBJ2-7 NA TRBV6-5 TGTGCCAGCAGTTACTCGAACGGGTTAGGGGGCTACGAGCAGTACTTC CASSYSNGLGGYEQYF
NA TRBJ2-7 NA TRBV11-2 TGTGCCAGCAGCTCTGGTCCCACAGGGAACTACGAGCAGTACTTC CASSSGPTGNYEQYF
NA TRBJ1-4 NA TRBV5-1 TGCGCCAGCAGTCATGGCTCCGGGACCCAGGATGAAAAACTGTTTTTT CASSHGSGTQDEKLFF
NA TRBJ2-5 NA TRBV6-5 TGTGCCAGCAGCCCCCGACTCGGAGAGACCCAGTACTTC CASSPRLGETQYF
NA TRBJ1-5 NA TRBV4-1 TGCGCCAGCAGCCCCAGTCCAGGGCCGGGATTAGAGCCCCAGCATTTT CASSPSPGPGLEPQHF
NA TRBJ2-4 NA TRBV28 TGTGCCAGCAGTCCCCCCTCCGCGGAGGGGACAAACATTCAGTACTTC CASSPPSAEGTNIQYF
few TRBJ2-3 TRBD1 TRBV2 TGTGCCAGCAGCCGGACAGGGAGCACAGATACGCAGTATTTT CASSRTGSTDTQYF
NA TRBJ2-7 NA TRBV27 TGTGCCAGCAGTTTCGGAGCGGGTACCTACGAGCAGTACTTC CASSFGAGTYEQYF
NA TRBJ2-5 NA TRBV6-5 TGTGCCAGCAGTTACCGGGAACAAAGCGTGGAGACCCAGTACTTC CASSYREQSVETQYF